This T cell receptor beta chain derives from a study of control samples from healthy donors and cancer patients. The assay was immunoSEQ multiplex PCR, and TCRdb's table has in-frame clones only and misses some. The table includes about 98,000 clones, 82% detected once. With 3 bases removed from V and 4 bases from J, the gap between germline ends came to 19 bases. Germline V CDR1 and CDR2: MDHEN, SYDVKM. CDR3 length: 17 residues. The material sequenced was blood. This clonotype was obtained from a man in his 60s in good health. This chain joins TRBV28 and TRBJ1-3; D may be TRBD1 (5 bases). CDR3 DNA sequence: TGTGCCAGCAGTTTTCCAGCGATCACAGGTTTAGGAAACACCATATATTTT. Amino acid sequence: CASSFPAITGLGNTIYF.